These 32 T cell receptor beta chains were sequenced from one sample in a study of T cell repertoires in cytomegalovirus infection. These receptors' antigens are unknown. Via MiXCR, TCRdb re-called the reads, giving one row per CDR3 protein. There are some 920,000 distinct CDR3 sequences in the sample; about 33% occur only once, and roughly 12% lies in the top ten. The material sequenced was cultured CD8+ T cells from PBMCs, taken from culture after CMV antigen stimulation. These receptors were obtained from a human donor in good health (CMV status not recorded). Some clones in this sample may be carry-over from other donors' samples.

This clonotype was observed a few times. This chain connects TRBV19 to TRBJ1-1; no definite D call. Trimming removed 1 base at V and 0 bases at J, with 12 bases between. Germline CDR1 is LNHDA and CDR2 is SQIVND (reference sequence). This CDR3 region has 16 residues. As DNA, the CDR3 is TGTGCCAGTAGTATAGGTCAACACGGCATGAACACTGAAGCTTTCTTT. Its translation: CASSIGQHGMNTEAFF. Combining the CDR3 with reference TRBV19 and TRBJ1-1 gives the whole variable domain DGGITQSPKYLFRKEGQNVTLSCEQNLNHDAMYWYRQDPGQGLRLIYYSQIVNDFQKGDIAEGYSVSREKKESFPLTVTSAQKNPTAFYLCASSIGQHGMNTEAFFGQGTRLTVV.

V usage is TRBV10-3 and J usage is TRBJ2-1; TRBD2 aligns across 11 bases. The CDR3 totals 17 residues. V was clipped by 6 bases and J by 0 bases; unmatched bases: 7. Germline CDR1 reads ENHRY; CDR2 reads SYGVKD. The CDR3 loop reads CAISGSGGVSSYNEQFF. The CDR3 region has the DNA TGTGCCATCAGCGGTAGCGGGGGGGTGAGCTCCTACAATGAGCAGTTCTTC.

Regarding this clonotype: Its ends do not fully match the called genes, so a read error is possible. V gene TRBV2 combines with J gene TRBJ2-1, with D unresolved. Germline V gene lookup returns CDR1 SNHLY and CDR2 FYNNEI. The CDR3 is 15 amino acids. CDR3 protein: CTSSEDTWAYNEQFF. As DNA, the CDR3 is TGTACCAGCAGTGAGGATACGTGGGCCTACAATGAGCAGTTCTTC.

The rearrangement joins TRBV19 to TRBJ2-7; D remains unclear. The ends were cut back, 3 bases at V and 3 bases at J, with 18 bases in the middle. The CDR3 sequence is 16 residues long. The V gene's germline CDR1 is LNHDA and CDR2 SQIVND (reference sequence). CDR3 nucleotides: TGTGCCAGTAGTATCCTTCCGGGCAGTGGACGCTACGAGCAGTACTTC. As protein: CASSILPGSGRYEQYF. Together with reference TRBV19 and TRBJ2-7, the CDR3 gives the full variable domain: DGGITQSPKYLFRKEGQNVTLSCEQNLNHDAMYWYRQDPGQGLRLIYYSQIVNDFQKGDIAEGYSVSREKKESFPLTVTSAQKNPTAFYLCASSILPGSGRYEQYFGPGTRLTVT.

This chain uses TRBV20-1 with TRBJ1-1, with 8 bases identical to TRBD1. The CDR3 spans 13 residues. CDR1 and CDR2 from the germline V gene are DFQATT and SNEGSKA (reference sequence). The junction had 4 bases not matched to a gene; V was cut back by 4 bases and J by 3 bases. CDR3 nucleotide sequence: TGCAGTGCTACGGACAGGGTTTACACTGAAGCTTTCTTT. This gives the protein CSATDRVYTEAFF.

This clonotype was detected a few times. The chain combines TRBV4-1 with TRBJ1-1; D ambiguous. This CDR3 comprises 16 residues. Germline values: CDR1 MGHRA, CDR2 YSYEKL. Deletions cut 4 bases from V and 0 bases from J, with 15 bases between. The CDR3 reads CASSPSELGMNTEAFF. Written as DNA, the CDR3 is TGCGCCAGCAGCCCAAGTGAGTTGGGGATGAACACTGAAGCTTTCTTT.

This clonotype was recorded a few times. The J gene is TRBJ1-2, the V gene TRBV20-1, with 7 bases fitting TRBD1. This CDR3 has 14 amino acids. The germline V gene has CDR1 DFQATT and CDR2 SNEGSKA (reference sequence). V dropped 5 bases and J dropped 4; count of bases not matched to a gene: 10. The CDR3 nucleotides are TGCAGTGCTGGGGGACAGACCCCTTTCTATGGCTACACCTTC. This codes for CSAGGQTPFYGYTF.

The V call is TRBV6-6, the J call TRBJ1-2; 7 nucleotides line up with TRBD1. V shed 10 bases, J shed 4 bases, and the junction held 9 bases outside the gene matches. The length of the CDR3 is 13 residues. In germline, CDR1 is MNHNY, CDR2 SVGAGI (reference sequence). CDR3 sequence: CATSLQGSYGYTF. CDR3 coding DNA: TGTGCCACCTCATTACAGGGGTCCTATGGCTACACCTTC.

The chain couples TRBV2 to TRBJ2-7, with TRBD1 matching 9 bases. Losses at the gene ends were 4 bases for V and 1 base for J; bases not matched to a gene: 8. The CDR3 is 16 amino acids. In germline, CDR1 is SNHLY, CDR2 FYNNEI. In nucleotides, the CDR3 is TGTGCCAGCAGTGTCCGCCGGGACAGGGCGTCCTACGAGCAGTACTTC. This codes for CASSVRRDRASYEQYF.

This clonotype was seen many times. The rearrangement joins TRBV2 to TRBJ1-1; no clear D gene. Germline loops: CDR1 SNHLY, CDR2 FYNNEI. The CDR3 has 13 amino acids. V was pared by 7 bases and J by 1 base, with 10 bases between. The CDR3, as DNA: TGTGCCAGCAAAAGGCAGGAGAACACTGAAGCTTTCTTT. Translation gives CASKRQENTEAFF. Full variable domain (rest looked up from reference TRBV2 and TRBJ1-1): EPEVTQTPSHQVTQMGQEVILRCVPISNHLYFYWYRQILGQKVEFLVSFYNNEISEKSEIFDDQFSVERPDGSNFTLKIRSTKLEDSAMYFCASKRQENTEAFFGQGTRLTVV.

This chain connects TRBV7-8 to TRBJ2-4, with D maybe TRBD2 (5 bases). Germline V gene sequence: CDR1 SGHVS, CDR2 FQNEAQ. This CDR3 comprises 18 residues. The germline V and J ends were trimmed by 1 base and 0 bases, with 16 bases remaining between them. The CDR3 sequence is CASSLEVRWTLAKNIQYF. In DNA form, the CDR3 reads TGTGCCAGCAGCTTAGAGGTCAGATGGACTCTAGCCAAAAACATTCAGTACTTC. Variable domain in full (rest from reference TRBV7-8 and TRBJ2-4): GAGVSQSPRYKVAKRGQDVALRCDPISGHVSLFWYQQALGQGPEFLTYFQNEAQLDKSGLPSDRFFAERPEGSVSTLKIQRTQQEDSAVYLCASSLEVRWTLAKNIQYFGAGTRLSVL.

The gene calls are TRBV10-3 and TRBJ2-1; TRBD2 matches at 7 bases. In germline, CDR1 is ENHRY, CDR2 SYGVKD. CDR3 size: 12 residues. Trimming took 6 bases from V and 5 from J; bases not matched to a gene: 1. This chain's CDR3 is CAIRLANNEQFF. The CDR3 DNA sequence: TGTGCCATCAGACTAGCGAACAATGAGCAGTTCTTC.

Details on this clonotype: This could be a read error, since a much larger clone is one nucleotide away. The chain has TRBV7-2 and TRBJ2-1; TRBD2 matches at 9 bases. The CDR3 totals 17 residues. The germline gives CDR1 SGHTA, CDR2 FQGNSA. CDR3 amino acids: CASNLKGGGGGKNEQFF. The CDR3 bases are TGTGCCAGCAACTTAAAAGGTGGCGGGGGGGGGAAGAATGAGCAGTTCTTC.

V usage is TRBV7-9 and J usage is TRBJ1-1, with D unclear. Germline CDR1 SEHNR, CDR2 FQNEAQ (reference sequence). The length of the CDR3 is 15 residues. Trimming left V 5 bases short and J 1 base short, with 14 bases between. In DNA form, the CDR3 reads TGTGCCAGCAGCCCAGGACGGGCCTCGAACACTGAAGCTTTCTTT. It codes for CASSPGRASNTEAFF.

A few counts support this clonotype. This sequence joins TRBV27 and TRBJ1-4; D is uncertain. V was pared by 1 base and J by 8 bases, with 8 bases between. The CDR3 runs 13 residues. The germline V gene has CDR1 MNHEY and CDR2 SMNVEV (reference sequence). The DNA of the CDR3 is TGTGCCAGCAGTTTATTGGACGGAGAAAAACTGTTTTTT. Protein: CASSLLDGEKLFF.

The chain links TRBV29-1 to TRBJ1-1; D is perhaps TRBD1 (6 bases). Trimming took off 4 bases at V and 1 base at J, with 19 bases between the two ends. This CDR3 region has 16 residues. CDR1 is SQVTM and CDR2 is ANQGSEA in the germline V gene. The CDR3, as DNA: TGCAGCGTTGTGGGGGCCGTCCCGGGTCGGAACACTGAAGCTTTCTTT. Translating it yields CSVVGAVPGRNTEAFF. The complete variable domain, with remaining parts taken from reference TRBV29-1 and TRBJ1-1, reads SAVISQKPSRDICQRGTSLTIQCQVDSQVTMMFWYRQQPGQSLTLIATANQGSEATYESGFVIDKFPISRPNLTFSTLTVSNMSPEDSSIYLCSVVGAVPGRNTEAFFGQGTRLTVV.

The chain carries TRBV28 and TRBJ1-6; D is unclear. Per germline, CDR1 MDHEN and CDR2 SYDVKM. Trimming took 2 bases from V and 6 from J, leaving 11 bases between them. The CDR3 runs to 15 residues. CDR3 in DNA: TGTGCCAGCAGTTTACCGGGATTGGGTAATTCACCCCTCCACTTT. Its translation is CASSLPGLGNSPLHF.

This clonotype was seen only a few times. The chain's CDR3 is CASSSRDTRYGYTF. CDR3 bases: TGTGCCAGCAGCTCAAGGGACACACGCTATGGCTACACCTTC. The chain links TRBV7-8 to TRBJ1-2; possibly TRBD1 for D (6 bases). This CDR3 has 14 amino acids. CDR1 and CDR2 (germline): SGHVS, FQNEAQ. V dropped 4 bases and J dropped 4 bases, with 13 bases sitting between them.

The V and J genes are TRBV7-9 and TRBJ2-6, with 7 positions matching TRBD1. Germline lookup yields CDR1 SEHNR and CDR2 FQNEAQ (reference sequence). There are 19 residues in the CDR3. V dropped 5 bases and J dropped 0; count of bases not matched to a gene: 13. The CDR3 is CASSLNRGGFNSGANVLTF. CDR3 nucleotides: TGTGCCAGCAGCCTAAACAGGGGTGGTTTTAACTCTGGGGCCAACGTCCTGACTTTC.

This clonotype came up a few times. The chain links TRBV4-3 to TRBJ2-3; D gene uncertain. Germline CDR1 reads LGHNA; CDR2 reads YSLEER. The CDR3 consists of 15 residues. V was pared by 4 bases and J by 6 bases, with 17 bases between. The CDR3 DNA reads as TGCGCCAGCAGCCTGGGCATAAGGGCTGCGGATACGCAGTATTTT. Amino acids: CASSLGIRAADTQYF.

The chain joins TRBV20-1 to TRBJ1-2; D is unresolved. Per germline, CDR1 DFQATT and CDR2 SNEGSKA (reference sequence). V was cut by 6 bases and J by 8 bases, with 13 bases left in between. The CDR3 spans 11 residues. CDR3 in DNA: TGCAGTGCCTTTCTCCTCTTAGGCTACACCTTC. Protein: CSAFLLLGYTF.

This clonotype was detected only a few times. The chain couples TRBV7-9 to TRBJ1-2; D perhaps matches TRBD1 (5 bases). V was shortened by 3 bases and J by 6 bases, with 17 bases between the two germline ends. The CDR3 loop spans 15 amino acids. Per the germline V gene, CDR1 is SEHNR and CDR2 is FQNEAQ (reference sequence). The CDR3 coding sequence is TGTGCCAGCAGCTTTGGGGGTTTGCCACCCGATGGCTACACCTTC. It codes for CASSFGGLPPDGYTF.

This clonotype was picked up a small number of times. V usage is TRBV27 and J usage is TRBJ1-1; D perhaps matches TRBD1 (6 bases). The CDR3 is 14 amino acids. The germline V gene has CDR1 MNHEY and CDR2 SMNVEV (reference sequence). The V gene lost 3 bases and the J gene lost 4 bases, with 12 bases spanning the gap. This CDR3 is CASSFAGGPTEAFF. CDR3 sequence (DNA): TGTGCCAGCAGTTTCGCCGGGGGCCCCACTGAAGCTTTCTTT.

V and J are TRBV29-1 and TRBJ1-2; 8 bases line up with TRBD1. J was trimmed by 0 bases and V by 0 bases; bases with no gene match: 9. The germline V gene encodes CDR1 SQVTM and CDR2 ANQGSEA. This CDR3 is 17 amino acids long. The CDR3 is CSVEDRTGWSTNYGYTF. The CDR3 bases are TGCAGCGTTGAAGATCGGACAGGGTGGAGCACTAACTATGGCTACACCTTC.

On this clonotype: Just one base apart from a much larger clone, this may be a read error. This rearrangement joins TRBV6-1 to TRBJ2-3, with D perhaps matching TRBD2 (5 bases). Germline loops: CDR1 MNHNS, CDR2 SASEGT. The length of the CDR3 is 17 residues. Here the CDR3 DNA reads TGTGTCAGCACCCGAGGACTCGCTTCCACTAGCACAGATACGCAGTATTTT. It codes for CVSTRGLASTSTDTQYF.

In its sample, this clonotype was seen many times. The rearrangement links TRBV7-6 to TRBJ2-3; TRBD1 aligns across 7 bases. The CDR3 length is 15 residues. After removal of 5 bases from V and 0 bases from J, the junction contained 5 bases not matched to a gene. CDR1 is SGHVS, CDR2 FNYEAQ, per germline. CDR3 residues: CASSILQGSTDTQYF. The CDR3 DNA follows: TGTGCCAGCAGCATTTTACAGGGGAGCACAGATACGCAGTATTTT.

As concerns this clonotype: With a much larger clone just one base away, this may be a read error. This rearrangement joins TRBV7-2 to TRBJ2-3; D ambiguous. Looked up from germline, CDR1 is SGHTA and CDR2 is FQGNSA. This CDR3 contains 15 residues. The CDR3 region is CANSLLEESTDTQYF. The CDR3 DNA reads as TGTGCCAACAGCTTATTAGAGGAGTCCACAGATACGCAGTATTTT.

This clonotype has only one observation. The V gene is TRBV7-9, the J gene TRBJ2-2; no firm D call. The CDR3 covers 12 residues. Trimming took 8 bases from V and 5 from J, leaving 9 bases between them. Germline V CDR1 and CDR2: SEHNR, FQNEAQ (reference sequence). For the CDR3, the DNA is TGTGCCAGCCCAGTCAGTACCGGGGAGCTGTTTTTT. It codes for CASPVSTGELFF. Variable domain in full (rest from reference TRBV7-9 and TRBJ2-2): DTGVSQNPRHKITKRGQNVTFRCDPISEHNRLYWYRQTLGQGPEFLTYFQNEAQLEKSRLLSDRFSAERPKGSFSTLEIQRTEQGDSAMYLCASPVSTGELFFGEGSRLTVL.

The table lists this clonotype with a few counts. V is TRBV4-1 and J is TRBJ2-1; possibly TRBD1 for D (5 bases). The CDR3 contains 14 residues. Per germline, CDR1 MGHRA and CDR2 YSYEKL. With 1 base removed from V and 5 bases from J, the gap between germline ends came to 9 bases. CDR3 bases: TGCGCCAGCAGCCAAGTGTCCAGGGACAATGAGCAGTTCTTC. It is translated as CASSQVSRDNEQFF.

There are a few counts of this clonotype. The rearrangement links TRBV6-4 to TRBJ1-1; D not certain. Germline CDR1 MRHNA, CDR2 SNTAGT. V lost 0 bases and J 1 base, leaving 9 bases between the germline ends. The CDR3 loop spans 15 amino acids. CDR3 in amino acids: CASSDSIAANTEAFF. The CDR3 DNA follows: TGTGCCAGCAGTGACTCGATCGCAGCGAACACTGAAGCTTTCTTT.

This clonotype was recorded at least ten times. Sequence at one end of the junction differs from germline and may be a read error. The genes are TRBV7-2 and TRBJ2-5; D is tentatively TRBD1 or TRBD2 (5 bases each). CDR3 length: 16 residues. Germline assignment: CDR1 SGHTA and CDR2 FQGNSA. The CDR3 region is CASSLGDPNQQDTQYF. The CDR3 coding sequence is TGTGCCAGCAGCTTAGGGGACCCCAACCAGCAAGATACCCAGTACTTC.

The chain couples TRBV7-6 to TRBJ2-2, with 11 positions matching TRBD2. With V trimmed by 5 bases and J by 4 bases, 6 bases remained unmatched. CDR3 length equals 16 residues. Germline CDR1 reads SGHVS; CDR2 reads FNYEAQ. CDR3 nucleotides: TGTGCCAGCAGCCGTCTAGCGGGGGGCCCCACCGGGGAGCTGTTTTTT. This codes for CASSRLAGGPTGELFF.